The sequence of this T cell receptor (beta chain) was determined in a study of CD8 T cells in ankylosing spondylitis. Each TCR beta library was made by quantitative 5'-RACE that incorporated molecular barcodes. One entry per CDR3 protein results from TCRdb running MiXCR on the 5' RACE reads. The top ten clones hold 6% of a sample with 150,000 or so distinct CDR3 sequences, about 32% of them seen once. With V trimmed by 4 bases and J by 6 bases, 14 bases remained unmatched. There are 16 residues in the CDR3. Germline assignment: CDR1 SGHAT and CDR2 FQNNGV. The chain is built from TRBV11-2 and TRBJ2-7; TRBD1 agrees at 8 bases. The sequence was collected from a male donor with ankylosing spondylitis. Sequenced input: synovial fluid, either unsorted or a sorted T cell fraction (not recorded which). The CDR3 reads CASSSYLVSGGGEQYF. The CDR3 nucleotides are TGTGCCAGCAGCTCATATTTGGTTTCAGGGGGCGGCGAGCAGTACTTC.